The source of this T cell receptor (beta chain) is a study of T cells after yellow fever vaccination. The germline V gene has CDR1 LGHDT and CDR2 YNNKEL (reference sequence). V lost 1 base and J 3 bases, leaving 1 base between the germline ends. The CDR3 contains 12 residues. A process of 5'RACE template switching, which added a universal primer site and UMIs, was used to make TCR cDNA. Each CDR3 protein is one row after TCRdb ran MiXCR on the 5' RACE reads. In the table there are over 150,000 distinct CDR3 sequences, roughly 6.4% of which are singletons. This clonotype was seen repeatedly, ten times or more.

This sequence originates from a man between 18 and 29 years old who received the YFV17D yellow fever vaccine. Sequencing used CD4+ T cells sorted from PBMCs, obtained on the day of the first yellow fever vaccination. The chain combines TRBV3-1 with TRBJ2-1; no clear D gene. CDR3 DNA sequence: TGTGCCAGCAGCCAAGGCTACAATGAGCAGTTCTTC. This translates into CASSQGYNEQFF.